This TCR beta chain comes out of a study of neurological immune-mediated disorders. Study outcomes and limitations: Expansion of TCR clones was greatest in HTLV-1-associated myelopathy and smallest in multiple sclerosis, where it fell below that of healthy controls.

V was pared by 4 bases and J by 7 bases, with 7 bases between. The germline gives CDR1 SQVTM, CDR2 ANQGSEA. The length of the CDR3 is 10 residues. Unsorted libraries were prepared from 2 million PBMCs that had been stored at -80 C. The method for making cDNA was 5'RACE, and it used 10-nucleotide random UMIs. Each CDR3 protein gets one entry after TCRdb re-called the 5' RACE reads with MiXCR. The table includes some 83,000 distinct CDR3 sequences, 2.6% detected once. With respect to this clonotype: The antigen is unknown.

The V and J genes are TRBV29-1 and TRBJ1-2; D possibly corresponds to TRBD1 (6 bases). This receptor was taken from a woman aged 25 to 39 with multiple sclerosis. The material sequenced was PBMCs. The CDR3 region is CSVARGGYTF. CDR3 DNA sequence: TGCAGCGTTGCCAGGGGTGGCTACACCTTC.